The T cell receptor beta chain under discussion was sequenced for a study of chemoradiotherapy in HPV16-positive cancers. Study-level findings and limits: Candidate HPV-specific clones and E7-related TCR motifs grew in tumor during treatment.

Over chemoradiotherapy, repertoires were sampled more than once. The method was immunoSEQ multiplex PCR; TCRdb's version includes in-frame clones alone and lacks a portion of them. The data hold some 24,000 clones, with around 94% observed a single time. This CDR3 contains 13 residues. Trimming left V 6 bases short and J 1 base short, with 9 bases between. Germline V gene lookup returns CDR1 ENHRY and CDR2 SYGVKD. About this clone: As yet, its antigen is unknown.

The chain uses TRBV10-3 and TRBJ1-1; tentatively, D is TRBD1 (5 bases). The specimen was taken from a patient who underwent chemoradiotherapy. This TCR derives from a human donor with HPV-associated anogenital cancer. In DNA, the CDR3 is TGTGCCATCAGCTGGGACCGGAACACTGAAGCTTTCTTT. This codes for CAISWDRNTEAFF.